This record covers a single T cell receptor (beta chain). The target antigen is unknown. This sample is drawn from a study of monozygotic twins with inflammatory bowel disease. Total RNA input per TCR library was 3,500 to 4,500 ng. Each CDR3 protein gets one entry in TCRdb, which reprocessed the 5' RACE reads and gives no DNA. The table for this sample gives around 230,000 distinct CDR3 sequences. Findings of the study overall: Versus healthy twins, IBD patients showed fewer clonotypes shared with others, especially with disease activity. Discordant twins had repertoire similarity that did not differ from that of concordant twins, possibly from limited power.

Donors each contributed one blood sample measuring around 2.5 ml. CDR3 length: 14 amino acids. The germline V gene encodes CDR1 SGHNT and CDR2 YYREEE (reference sequence). The V and J genes are TRBV5-4 and TRBJ1-4. The TCR was taken from a human donor with ulcerative colitis or Crohn's disease, or a healthy co-twin of an affected twin (not recorded which). The sequenced material came from blood. CDR3 protein: CASSSGTRDEKLFF. Combining the CDR3 with reference TRBV5-4 and TRBJ1-4 gives the whole variable domain ETGVTQSPTHLIKTRGQQVTLRCSSQSGHNTVSWYQQALGQGPQFIFQYYREEENGRGNFPPRFSGLQFPNYSSELNVNALELDDSALYLCASSSGTRDEKLFFGSGTQLSVL.